This T cell receptor (beta chain) originates from a study of radiotherapy plus CTLA-4 blockade in lung cancer. Produced via immunoSEQ multiplex PCR; TCRdb's table is partial and in-frame only. This sample has fewer than 100,000 clones, with roughly 80% found just once. The CDR3 has 13 residues. Trimming took 0 bases from V and 13 from J, leaving 10 bases between them. Looked up from germline, CDR1 is MRHNA and CDR2 is SNTAGT. In this sample, this clone turned up a few times. The chain carries TRBV6-4 and TRBJ1-6; D perhaps matches TRBD1 (5 bases). The source of this sequence is a human donor with non-small cell lung cancer who had stable disease on radiotherapy plus ipilimumab. Here the sequenced sample was peripheral blood, taken from a patient treated with radiotherapy plus ipilimumab. CDR3 nucleotide sequence: TGTGCCAGCAGTGACTCGAGAGGGACCCCCCTCCACTTT. Protein sequence: CASSDSRGTPLHF.